Presented here are 14 T cell receptor beta chains from one specimen sequenced in a study of cytomegalovirus exposure and HLA in healthy donors. 13 Jbeta primers and 60 Vbeta primers were used for the PCR. Only in-frame clones appear in the TCRdb table, and some are missing; sequencing was by immunoSEQ multiplex PCR. The sample lists some 130,000 clones, roughly four fifths occurring once. Sequencing was done on a sample of PBMCs. The receptors derive from a male donor in good health and CMV-seropositive.

This sequence joins TRBV27 and TRBJ2-5; a possible D gene is TRBD2 (5 bases). CDR3 length equals 15 residues. The ends were cut back, 3 bases at V and 3 bases at J, with 14 bases in the middle. Germline loops: CDR1 MNHEY, CDR2 SMNVEV (reference sequence). For the CDR3, the DNA is TGTGCCAGCAGTTTTACGGGCGGAGGAGAAGAGACCCAGTACTTC. It codes for CASSFTGGGEETQYF.

This chain uses TRBV11-2 with TRBJ1-5; perhaps TRBD1 as D (5 bases). Germline loops: CDR1 SGHAT, CDR2 FQNNGV. This CDR3 is 14 amino acids long. The V and J ends lost 2 bases and 2 bases respectively, with 7 bases between them. The CDR3 here is CASSLKQGNQPQHF. In nucleotides, the CDR3 is TGTGCCAGCAGCTTAAAACAGGGCAATCAGCCCCAGCATTTT. Drawing the rest from reference TRBV11-2 and TRBJ1-5, the complete variable domain is EAGVAQSPRYKIIEKRQSVAFWCNPISGHATLYWYQQILGQGPKLLIQFQNNGVVDDSQLPKDRFSAERLKGVDSTLKIQPAKLEDSAVYLCASSLKQGNQPQHFGDGTRLSIL.

The rearrangement links TRBV30 to TRBJ1-2, with D possibly TRBD1 on 5 matching bases. CDR3 size: 14 residues. Germline CDR1 reads GTSNPN; CDR2 reads SVGIG (reference sequence). The V end was cut by 0 bases, the J end by 4 bases, with 12 bases between. CDR3 DNA sequence: TGTGCCTGGAGTGTAGGCCAGGGAATCTATGGCTACACCTTC. Protein sequence: CAWSVGQGIYGYTF. The variable domain in full, with the rest retrieved from reference TRBV30 and TRBJ1-2, is SQTIHQWPATLVQPVGSPLSLECTVEGTSNPNLYWYRQAAGRGLQLLFYSVGIGQISSEVPQNLSASRPQDRQFILSSKKLLLSDSGFYLCAWSVGQGIYGYTFGSGTRLTVV.

This clone was seen just once. V is TRBV6-1 and J is TRBJ2-5; 14 positions agree with TRBD2. Germline V CDR1 and CDR2: MNHNS, SASEGT. The length of the CDR3 is 16 residues. The junction had 4 bases not matched to a gene; V was cut back by 1 base and J by 6 bases. CDR3 sequence: CASSEVRLAGGQTQYF. CDR3 bases: TGTGCCAGCAGTGAAGTGAGACTAGCGGGGGGGCAGACCCAGTACTTC.

The chain has TRBV5-1 and TRBJ2-3; TRBD2 matches 10 bases. CDR1 SGHRS and CDR2 YFSETQ come from the germline V gene. J lost 0 bases, V lost 1 base, and 8 bases had no gene match. This CDR3 spans 18 amino acids. This chain's CDR3 is CASSLSLAGMGSTDTQYF. CDR3 sequence (DNA): TGCGCCAGCAGCTTGTCACTAGCGGGAATGGGGAGCACAGATACGCAGTATTTT.

V gene TRBV2 combines with J gene TRBJ2-1; 8 bases are shared with TRBD2. Germline CDR1 and CDR2: SNHLY and FYNNEI. J lost 15 bases, V lost 3 bases, and 4 bases had no gene match. The CDR3 length is 11 residues. CDR3 amino acids: CASSDWTSRFF. The CDR3 nucleotides are TGTGCCAGCAGTGATTGGACTAGCCGGTTCTTC.

The chain employs TRBV10-3 and TRBJ2-1, with 8 bases that match TRBD2. Germline V gene lookup returns CDR1 ENHRY and CDR2 SYGVKD. The CDR3 extends over 16 amino acids. The trim removed 2 bases at V and 4 bases at J, leaving 7 bases unmatched. CDR3: CAISEVASGFYNEQFF. The DNA for the CDR3 is TGTGCCATCAGTGAGGTAGCTAGCGGGTTTTACAATGAGCAGTTCTTC.

The V and J genes are TRBV11-2 and TRBJ2-7; 7 bases are shared with TRBD2. Germline CDR1 is SGHAT and CDR2 is FQNNGV. The junction had 5 bases not matched to a gene; V was cut back by 3 bases and J by 3 bases. The CDR3 is 14 residues long. The CDR3 DNA reads TGTGCCAGCAGCTTGGGAGGGGCGGGCTACGAGCAGTACTTC. Encoded protein: CASSLGGAGYEQYF.

The chain recombines TRBV30 with TRBJ1-3; 11 nucleotides align to TRBD1. The CDR3 is 16 amino acids. V trimming: 2 bases; J trimming: 4 bases; junction bases outside the gene matches: 7. Germline lookup yields CDR1 GTSNPN and CDR2 SVGIG (reference sequence). In nucleotides, the CDR3 is TGTGCCTGGAGTTGGACAGGGGGCGCAGGAGGAAACACCATATATTTT. The encoded protein is CAWSWTGGAGGNTIYF.

The chain has TRBV19 and TRBJ1-1; TRBD1 matches 9 bases. CDR3 length: 16 amino acids. Germline values: CDR1 LNHDA, CDR2 SQIVND (reference sequence). Germline trimming cut 5 bases from V and 4 bases from J; bases unmatched to any gene: 11. The CDR3 sequence is CASSLTGGALITEAFF. CDR3 DNA sequence: TGTGCCAGTAGTCTAACAGGGGGCGCATTAATCACTGAAGCTTTCTTT. Combining the CDR3 with reference TRBV19 and TRBJ1-1 gives the whole variable domain DGGITQSPKYLFRKEGQNVTLSCEQNLNHDAMYWYRQDPGQGLRLIYYSQIVNDFQKGDIAEGYSVSREKKESFPLTVTSAQKNPTAFYLCASSLTGGALITEAFFGQGTRLTVV.

This rearrangement joins TRBV5-1 to TRBJ2-5, with 13 bases fitting TRBD2. The CDR3 is 16 amino acids. Trimming cost V 4 bases and J 2 bases; bases outside gene matches: 5. CDR1 SGHRS and CDR2 YFSETQ come from the germline V gene. The CDR3 protein is CASSPRTSGRQETQYF. For the CDR3, the DNA is TGCGCCAGCAGCCCCCGGACTAGCGGGAGACAAGAGACCCAGTACTTC.

The rearrangement uses TRBV4-2 and TRBJ2-6; 8 positions match TRBD1. Germline trimming cut 1 base from V and 0 bases from J; bases unmatched to any gene: 11. Germline V gene sequence: CDR1 LGHNA, CDR2 YNFKEQ. This CDR3 comprises 20 residues. Written as DNA, the CDR3 is TGTGCCAGCAGCCAAGGACCCTCCGGGACAGGTGCCTCTGGGGCCAACGTCCTGACTTTC. Protein product: CASSQGPSGTGASGANVLTF.

The chain joins TRBV5-1 to TRBJ1-1, with 7 bases fitting TRBD1. From germline, CDR1 is SGHRS and CDR2 YFSETQ. V dropped 6 bases and J dropped 0; count of bases not matched to a gene: 2. The CDR3 covers 13 residues. The CDR3 region is CASKGGLNTEAFF. The CDR3 region has the DNA TGCGCCAGCAAAGGGGGCCTGAACACTGAAGCTTTCTTT.

The rearrangement joins TRBV27 to TRBJ2-3, with TRBD2 identical over 7 bases. Looked up from germline, CDR1 is MNHEY and CDR2 is SMNVEV (reference sequence). Trimming removed 6 bases from V and 5 bases from J; junction bases left unmatched: 11. The length of the CDR3 is 15 residues. The CDR3 DNA follows: TGTGCCAGCAGCCAACAAGCGGGATCCGTAGATACGCAGTATTTT. It codes for CASSQQAGSVDTQYF.